This entry concerns a single T cell receptor (beta chain). What this receptor recognizes is not known. No much larger clonotype is one base removed from it; base qualities were not supplied. The germline V gene (reference sequence) supplies CDR1 LNHDA and CDR2 SQIVND. Trimming at the junction amounts to 6 bases on V and 5 bases on J, and the germline ends lie 10 bases apart. From cysteine to phenylalanine, the CDR3 is 12 amino acids long. Only CDR3 DNA remains: 36 bases, in frame from the first base. The sample comes from a study of regulatory T cells in long-lasting Graves disease (dated by TCRdb to the early 2020s). Turning to the overall study: In the newly diagnosed Graves' disease group, patients had been taking antithyroid drugs for less than 3 months. A total of 35 or so samples were covered by TCR sequencing, comprising roughly 13 persistent and around 20 newly diagnosed Graves' disease patients. The study was registered as a clinical trial and conducted in China. Patients with persistent Graves' disease were compared with patients with newly diagnosed Graves' disease using TCR sequencing and RNA sequencing of peripheral blood.

General findings and caveats noted by the study authors: More public clonotypes were shared among persistent patients (fewer than 3,000) than among newly diagnosed patients (over 900). As a limitation, the authors acknowledged that the small sample size may reduce accuracy. Sequencing and analysis were restricted to the TCR beta chain. Only peripheral blood was studied, because thyroid tissue, the primary lesion, was inaccessible. Persistent Graves' disease patients showed lower TCR Shannon entropy and fewer highly expanded clones than newly diagnosed patients, suggesting clonal expansion. Persistent disease showed preferential use of TRBV28, TRBJ1-2 and TRBJ2-5, whereas newly diagnosed disease favored TRBV20-1 and TRBJ2-1.

Libraries were prepared through multiplex PCR. Sequencing instrument: Illumina HiSeq 4000. CDR3 regions were amplified by Arm-PCR with iRepertoire HTBI primers to construct TCR beta libraries. Before sequencing, the PCR products went through gel purification. Under the source paper's analysis protocol: Gene usage analysis of CDR3 amino acid clonotypes relied on the 60 or so TRBV and about 13 TRBJ segments identified across samples. Filtered high-quality paired reads were merged into contigs using COPE and FqMerger. BLAST was used to align contigs to IMGT TRBV, TRBD and TRBJ reference genes, with CDR3 defined following IMGT. Any clonotype with a frequency above 0.1% was counted as a highly expanded clone. Repertoire diversity was measured by Shannon entropy, and V-J evenness by the Gini coefficient. A clonotype found in more than one individual was treated as public. TCRdb itself trimmed the public reads at Q25 with fastp, ran MiXCR and retained productive beta chains. Merged by CDR3 protein, the rows form single entries marked with the most common genes and DNA. V and J calls and clone size were set by TCRdb, not the authors. This sample is represented by 550,000 to 700,000 distinct CDR3 sequences; about 16% of them were singletons. Together, the top ten hold 12% of the sample.

The time point label for this specimen denotes: newly diagnosed GD, antithyroid drugs for less than 3 months. For both TCR sequencing and RNA sequencing, RNA was extracted from PBMCs in TRIzol. The diagnosis of Graves' disease was made according to American Thyroid Association guidelines. The patients came from an endocrinology department in Xi'an, China. Each patient gave about 10 milliliters of peripheral blood, collected in an EDTA anticoagulant tube. Ficoll Paque Plus density gradient separation was used to isolate PBMCs, and no additional T cell sorting was done. An Agilent 2100 Bioanalyzer and agarose gel were used to check RNA quality, and a NanoDrop 2000 was used to measure RNA concentration. These same data were also listed under a study on T cells in Graves' hyperthyroidism and ophthalmopathy. The second paper further reports: Graves' hyperthyroidism was defined as stable when no progression to ophthalmopathy occurred over 18 months of follow-up. Hyperthyroidism patients were aged 18 to 65 years and newly diagnosed, with disease duration of less than 2 months. The study excluded patients with uncontrolled infections, other autoimmune diseases, pregnancy or lactation. Clinical symptoms, serum thyroxine and TRAb, thyroid ultrasound, and orbital computed tomography formed the basis for the diagnoses. The first round of RT-PCR for the TCR CDR3 was performed with the HTBI primer set and the Qiagen OneStep RT-PCR kit. Most expanded thyroid clonotypes (frequency above 0.001) were also found in blood, which suggests that blood repertoires may mirror thyroid immune responses. Ophthalmopathy was separated from stable hyperthyroidism by a 13 V-J signature model, with approximately 89% sensitivity and 81% to 83% specificity obtained in cross-validation and 80%/75% obtained in testing. During validation, the model predicted progression to ophthalmopathy a median of about 6.5 months ahead of onset, with roughly 65% sensitivity and 72.22% specificity. To identify TCR V-J signatures that set the groups apart, the researchers used a discovery cohort of 100 patients, made up of roughly 45 with Graves' ophthalmopathy and approximately 57 with stable Graves' hyperthyroidism. Whether ophthalmopathy could be predicted prospectively was tested in an independent validation cohort made up of roughly 19 hyperthyroidism patients plus 17 patients who later progressed to ophthalmopathy. The 90 to 100 discovery patients were randomly divided into training and test sets at a 7:3 ratio. In addition, the study compared T-cell repertoires in thyroid tissue and in blood from roughly six Graves' hyperthyroidism patients. Once sampling was done, hyperthyroidism patients were given methimazole at a starting dose of 30 mg daily, whereas ophthalmopathy patients were given high-dose intravenous methylprednisolone. Libraries were constructed in a second round of multiplex PCR, after which size selection and purification were performed. The libraries were sequenced on an Illumina HiSeq2000 using paired-end 100 bp reads. Raw data were processed with SOAPnuke, discarding reads with adapters, uncalled bases, mean Phred below 15, or no exact constant-primer or identifier match. High-quality paired reads were merged using COPE v1.2.5, and each unique nucleotide sequence was defined as a clonotype. Clonotypes were aligned to IMGT TRBV, TRBD and TRBJ reference segments using MiTCR v1.1. Analysis was restricted to V-J combinations with a frequency above 0.0001, which covered 99.2% of repertoires. The TCS score was defined as the ratio of F50 (clonal expansion) to E x V (chaos), calculated using BLOSUM62-based TCRdist between CDR3 peptides within each V-J. Welch's t-statistics and random forest reduced roughly 530 V-J features to around 14, which were used in a naive Bayes classifier (R e1071). No statistical method was used to fix the sample size in advance, and group allocation was not hidden from the investigators. The paper describes TCR Vbeta CDR3 sequencing of 130 to 150 peripheral blood samples, made up of 43 ophthalmopathy patients, 70 to 75 hyperthyroidism patients and approximately 17 progressor patients.

The chain is assembled from TRBV19 and TRBJ1-1; the D gene is perhaps TRBD1, from 5 matching bases. The specimen comprised peripheral blood mononuclear cells (PBMCs), sampled at new diagnosis, from a patient treated with antithyroid drugs. The TCR comes from a man aged 18 to 30 with Graves disease. Donor details come from another sample of the same person, matched by shared clones. The sequenced DNA is TGTGCCAGTAGGGCCTGGGGGACTGAAGCTTTCTTT. It is translated as CASRAWGTEAFF.